The rows below give T cell receptor beta chains drawn from one sample of a study of identical twins. MiXCR, run by TCRdb on the 5' RACE reads, gives a single entry per CDR3 protein. This table has a few hundred thousand distinct CDR3 sequences, 7.5% to 10% appearing once. Another study also made use of these data, one on yellow fever vaccine responses in identical twins.

The sequencing input was PBMCs. Every receptor here comes from a woman in her late teens or twenties in good health. The CDR3 runs from the conserved cysteine through the conserved F or W. A D gene is named only where the DNA matches it firmly. Where a row states a size, it is once, few, many or the class of an expanded clone; other rows omit it.

TRBJ2-7	TRBV20-1	.	TRBD2	TGCAGTGCTAGTGGGGGACTAGCGGACAAAACGTTCTACGAGCAGTACTTC	CSASGGLADKTFYEQYF
TRBJ2-1	TRBV5-1	few	TRBD2	TGCGCCAGCAGCTTTGAGGCTAGCGGGAGACATGAGCAGTTCTTC	CASSFEASGRHEQFF
TRBJ2-3	TRBV18	.	.	TGTGCCAGCTCACCTCCCGGTCCAGCGGGTGGAACAGATACGCAGTATTTT	CASSPPGPAGGTDTQYF
TRBJ2-1	TRBV7-8	many	TRBD2	TGTGCCAGCAGCCGCCTAGCGGGGGCTTACAATGAGCAGTTCTTC	CASSRLAGAYNEQFF
TRBJ2-7	TRBV28	many	.	TGTGCCAGCAGTGACCCAGGGAAGCAGTACTTC	CASSDPGKQYF
TRBJ2-5	TRBV20-1	many	.	TGCAGTGCTAGACCGGGGGTGGGGGAGACCCAGTACTTC	CSARPGVGETQYF
TRBJ2-5	TRBV3-1	.	TRBD1	TGTGCCAGCAGCCAAAGGGGACAGGGCCAAGAGACCCAGTACTTC	CASSQRGQGQETQYF
TRBJ2-7	TRBV2	few	.	TGTGCCAGCAGCGGAGGGGGGACTAATTCCTACGAGCAGTACTTC	CASSGGGTNSYEQYF
TRBJ2-7	TRBV12-3/TRBV12-4	.	.	TGTGCCAGCAGTATTGGAGTGGGGCTCTACGAGCAGTACTTC	CASSIGVGLYEQYF
TRBJ2-2	TRBV10-3	many	.	TGTGCCATCAGTGAGTCGGGCAGGGACACCGGGGAGCTGTTTTTT	CAISESGRDTGELFF
TRBJ2-1	TRBV7-9	.	TRBD1	TGTGCCAGCAGCGGACAGGGGGCGAGGGAATCTTCGTTC	CASSGQGARESSF
TRBJ2-1	TRBV29-1	.	TRBD1	TGCAGCGTGGTTGGGGACAGCTCCTACAATGAGCAGTTCTTC	CSVVGDSSYNEQFF
TRBJ2-5	TRBV3-1	.	.	TGTGCCAGCAGCCAAGAAAGTTGGGGGGGCTGGGAGACCCAGTACTTC	CASSQESWGGWETQYF
TRBJ2-1	TRBV29-1	many	TRBD2	TGCAGCGGGCGGGAGAAAGATGAGCAGTTCTTC	CSGREKDEQFF
TRBJ2-7	TRBV2	many	.	TGTGCCAGCAGCCTAAGTGGGGGGCGAATCTCCTACGAGCAGTACTTC	CASSLSGGRISYEQYF
TRBJ2-6	TRBV11-2	.	.	TGTGCCAGCAGCTTATGGCAGGGAATCACTGGGGCCAACGTCCTGACTTTC	CASSLWQGITGANVLTF
TRBJ2-7	TRBV12-3/TRBV12-4	many	.	TGTGCCAGCAGTCCCCGGGGTAGCGTGACAACCTACGAGCAGTACTTC	CASSPRGSVTTYEQYF
TRBJ1-2	TRBV24-1	.	TRBD1	TGTGCCACCAGTGATCGCGGACAGGGCCATGGCTACACCTTC	CATSDRGQGHGYTF
TRBJ2-3	TRBV7-6	many	.	TGTGCCAGCAGCCCCCGGCGGGGGCCAATCGCAGATACGCAGTATTTT	CASSPRRGPIADTQYF
TRBJ2-1	TRBV5-4	many	TRBD2	TGTGCCAGCAGCTCGGGGGGACCCCGCTCCTACAATGAGCAGTTCTTC	CASSSGGPRSYNEQFF
TRBJ2-3	TRBV29-1	few	TRBD2	TGCAGCGTTTTTAGCGGGGGCACAGATACGCAGTATTTT	CSVFSGGTDTQYF
TRBJ2-2	TRBV2	few	TRBD2	TGTGCCAGCACTAGGACTAGCGGATCGAACACCGGGGAGCTGTTTTTT	CASTRTSGSNTGELFF
TRBJ1-1	TRBV11-1	.	TRBD1	TGTGCCAGCAGCCCACGTGTGCAGGGGGCATTTTTAAACACTGAAGCTTTCTTT	CASSPRVQGAFLNTEAFF
TRBJ2-7	TRBV6-2/TRBV6-3	many	TRBD2	TGTGCCAGCAGTTACACGCCTAGCGGGAGTGGTTCCTACGAGCAGTACTTC	CASSYTPSGSGSYEQYF
TRBJ2-5	TRBV28	.	.	TGTGCCACCGCAGGTGGGACACCCCAAGAGACCCAGTACTTC	CATAGGTPQETQYF
TRBJ1-5	TRBV19	.	.	TGTGCCAGTAGTCTGGGGCTTAGTGGTGACCCCCAGCATTTT	CASSLGLSGDPQHF
TRBJ2-2	TRBV4-3	.	.	TGCGCCAGCAGCCAAGGGAGGTACGGGGAGCTGTTTTTT	CASSQGRYGELFF
TRBJ2-3	TRBV12-3/TRBV12-4	many	TRBD2	TGTGCCAGCAGTTTAGAGGGACTAGCGGAAACTACAGATACGCAGTATTTT	CASSLEGLAETTDTQYF
TRBJ1-3	TRBV6-1	few	.	TGTGCCAGCCGACAGGACTCTGGAAACACCATATATTTT	CASRQDSGNTIYF
TRBJ2-3	TRBV30	few	TRBD1	TGTGCCTGGGACAGGGGGAATACAGATACGCAGTATTTT	CAWDRGNTDTQYF
TRBJ2-1	TRBV9	.	TRBD2	TGTGCCAGCAGCGTCCCTTTTAGCGGGGGTAAAGACAATGAGCAGTTCTTC	CASSVPFSGGKDNEQFF
TRBJ2-5	TRBV5-6	.	TRBD2	TGTGCCAGCAGCCCTAGACTAGCGGGACCAGTCAAAGGGGCCCAGTACTTC	CASSPRLAGPVKGAQYF
TRBJ2-3	TRBV27	.	TRBD2	TGTGCCAGCAGTTTACTACTAGCGGGAGATTGGGCTAGCACAGATACGCAGTATTTT	CASSLLLAGDWASTDTQYF
TRBJ2-5	TRBV10-2	.	.	TGCGCCAGCAGTGAGTCTCAGGTTCCAGAGACCCAGTACTTC	CASSESQVPETQYF
TRBJ2-7	TRBV4-3	.	.	TGCGCCAGCAGCCAAGTCGTTAAGTCCCCCGAGCAGTACTTC	CASSQVVKSPEQYF
TRBJ2-3	TRBV20-1	.	.	TGCAGTGCTAGATTGCAGCCCACAGATACGCGGTATTTT	CSARLQPTDTRYF
TRBJ2-7	TRBV7-2	many	.	TGTGCCAGCAGCCTCAACCCTTACGAGCAGTACTTC	CASSLNPYEQYF
TRBJ1-5	TRBV10-3	.	.	TGTGCCATCAGTGAGTCGAAGGGCAATCAGCCCCAGCATTTT	CAISESKGNQPQHF
TRBJ2-7	TRBV5-4	.	.	TGTGCCAGCAGCTTGAGGCCCGGCACCTACGAGCAGTACTTC	CASSLRPGTYEQYF
TRBJ2-3	TRBV28	many	TRBD2	TGTGCCACCCTGGACGGGGGACTAGCAGGAGATACGCAGTATTTT	CATLDGGLAGDTQYF
TRBJ2-1	TRBV6-1	.	.	TGTGCCAGCAGTGAAGCGCGAATAGTCGGTGAGCAGTTCTTC	CASSEARIVGEQFF
TRBJ2-5	TRBV5-1	.	.	TGCGCCAGCAGCTTGGCCGGCGTGGGAGGCCCAGAGACCCAGTACTTC	CASSLAGVGGPETQYF
TRBJ2-7	TRBV6-2/TRBV6-3	few	TRBD2	TGTGCCAGCAGTTATACCATGACTAGCGGGGACTCCTACGAGCAGTACTTC	CASSYTMTSGDSYEQYF
TRBJ2-2	TRBV4-2	.	.	TGTGCCAGCGGGGCACGATCCTCGGGGCGAGAGAACACCGGGGAGCTGTTTTTT	CASGARSSGRENTGELFF
TRBJ2-1	TRBV9	.	TRBD1	TGTGCCAGCAGCGGGACCGGGACAGGGTCCTACAATGAGCAGTTCTTC	CASSGTGTGSYNEQFF